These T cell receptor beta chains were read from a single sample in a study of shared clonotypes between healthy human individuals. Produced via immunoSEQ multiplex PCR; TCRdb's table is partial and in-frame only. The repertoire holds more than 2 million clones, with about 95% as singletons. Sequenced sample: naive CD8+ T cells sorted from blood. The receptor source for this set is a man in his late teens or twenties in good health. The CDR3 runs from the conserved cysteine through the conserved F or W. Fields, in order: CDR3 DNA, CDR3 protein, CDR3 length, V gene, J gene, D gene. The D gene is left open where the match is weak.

TGTGCCAGCAGCGGGCAGGGCCCCCAAGAGACCCAGTACTTC	CASSGQGPQETQYF	14	TRBV13	TRBJ2-5	-
TGTGCCAGCAGCGTAGGGACAAGGGGGTACGGATATGGCTACACCTTC	CASSVGTRGYGYGYTF	16	TRBV9	TRBJ1-2	-
TGCGCCAGCAGGGGGCTGGAGCAGTACTTC	CASRGLEQYF	10	TRBV10-1	TRBJ2-7	-
TGTGCCAGCAGCTTTACAGGGAATACCTACGAGCAGTACTTC	CASSFTGNTYEQYF	14	TRBV5-4	TRBJ2-7	-
TGTGCCAGCAGCACTATGTCGGGACTAGGGGTCGCAGATACGCAGTATTTT	CASSTMSGLGVADTQYF	17	TRBV25-1	TRBJ2-3	TRBD2
TGTGCCAGCAGCTTAGCATGGGATCAAGAGACCCAGTACTTC	CASSLAWDQETQYF	14	TRBV11-2	TRBJ2-5	-
TGTGCCAGCAGCTCAGACGCTCAGGGTTTCTATAATTCACCCCTCCACTTT	CASSSDAQGFYNSPLHF	17	TRBV7-9	TRBJ1-6	-
TGTGCCAGCAGCCTTACCCTCGGGACTAAGGACGAGCAGTACTTC	CASSLTLGTKDEQYF	15	TRBV6-5	TRBJ2-7	TRBD2
TGCGCCAGCAGCTTGGAGGGCGGGAACCCCACAGATACGCAGTATTTT	CASSLEGGNPTDTQYF	16	TRBV5-1	TRBJ2-3	-
TGTGCCAGCAGTGGGGGGGAGAGGGTTCTCGAAGAGACCCAGTACTTC	CASSGGERVLEETQYF	16	TRBV6-1	TRBJ2-5	-
TGTGCCAGCACCTGGACAGGGAGCACCGGGGAGCTGTTTTTT	CASTWTGSTGELFF	14	TRBV6-5	TRBJ2-2	TRBD1
TGCGCCAGCAGCCAACGGACAGGCCCCTATGGCTACACCTTC	CASSQRTGPYGYTF	14	TRBV4-1	TRBJ1-2	TRBD1
TGTGCCAGCAGTGAATTGGCCCCGGGACTCCACGAGCAGTACTTC	CASSELAPGLHEQYF	15	TRBV6-1	TRBJ2-7	-